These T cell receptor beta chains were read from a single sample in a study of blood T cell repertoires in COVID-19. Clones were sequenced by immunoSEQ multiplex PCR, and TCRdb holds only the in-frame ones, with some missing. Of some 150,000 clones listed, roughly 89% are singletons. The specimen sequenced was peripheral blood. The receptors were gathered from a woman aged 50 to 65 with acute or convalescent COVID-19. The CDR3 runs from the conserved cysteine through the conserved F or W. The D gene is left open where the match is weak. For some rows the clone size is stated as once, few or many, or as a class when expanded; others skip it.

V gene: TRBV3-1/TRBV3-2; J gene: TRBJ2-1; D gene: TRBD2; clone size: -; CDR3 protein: CASSQGAGAGYNEQFF; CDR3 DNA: TGTGCCAGCAGCCAAGGGGCGGGAGCGGGGTACAATGAGCAGTTCTTC
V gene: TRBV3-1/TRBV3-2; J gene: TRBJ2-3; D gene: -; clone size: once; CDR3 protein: CASSLADTQYF; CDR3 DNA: TGTGCCAGCAGCCTCGCAGATACGCAGTATTTT
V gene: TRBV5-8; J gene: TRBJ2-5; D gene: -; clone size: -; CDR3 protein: CASTQGGGWRETQYF; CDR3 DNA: TGTGCCAGCACCCAGGGCGGAGGGTGGAGGGAGACCCAGTACTTC
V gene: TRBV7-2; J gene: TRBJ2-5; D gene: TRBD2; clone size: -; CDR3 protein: CASSLVLAGGGEETQYF; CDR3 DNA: TGTGCCAGCAGCTTAGTCCTAGCGGGAGGGGGGGAGGAGACCCAGTACTTC
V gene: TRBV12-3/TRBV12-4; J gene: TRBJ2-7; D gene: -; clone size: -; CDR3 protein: CASRFGGVYEQYF; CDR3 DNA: TGTGCCAGCCGATTTGGGGGCGTCTACGAGCAGTACTTC
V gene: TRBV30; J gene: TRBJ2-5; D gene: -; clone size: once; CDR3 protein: CYCAPHSEETQYF; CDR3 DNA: TGTTATTGTGCGCCCCACTCCGAGGAGACCCAGTACTTC
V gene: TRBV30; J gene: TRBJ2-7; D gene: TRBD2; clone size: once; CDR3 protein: CAWSPGGGEQYF; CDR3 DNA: TGTGCCTGGAGTCCAGGCGGGGGCGAGCAGTACTTC
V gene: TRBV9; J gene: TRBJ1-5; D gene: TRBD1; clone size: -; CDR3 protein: CASGRTGIVDQPQHF; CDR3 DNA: TGTGCCAGCGGGAGGACAGGGATCGTGGATCAGCCCCAGCATTTT
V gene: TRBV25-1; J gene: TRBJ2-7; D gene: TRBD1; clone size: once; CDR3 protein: CASSESAGQAVEEQYF; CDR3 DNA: TGTGCCAGCAGTGAAAGTGCCGGACAGGCGGTCGAGGAGCAGTACTTC
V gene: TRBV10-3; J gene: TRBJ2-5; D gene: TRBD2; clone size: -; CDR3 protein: CAIAGAGQETQYF; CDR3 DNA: TGTGCCATCGCGGGAGCGGGGCAAGAGACCCAGTACTTC
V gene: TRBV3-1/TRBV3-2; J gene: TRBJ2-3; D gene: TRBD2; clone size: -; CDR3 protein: CASSPTSGALSSTDTQYF; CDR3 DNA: TGTGCCAGCAGCCCGACTAGCGGGGCCTTATCTAGCACAGATACGCAGTATTTT
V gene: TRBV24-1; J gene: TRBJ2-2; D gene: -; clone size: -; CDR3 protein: CAPMGTGTGELFF; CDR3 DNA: TGTGCCCCCATGGGTACGGGAACCGGGGAGCTGTTTTTT
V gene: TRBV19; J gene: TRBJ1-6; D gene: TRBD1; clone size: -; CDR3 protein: CASSPRQGSYDSPLHF; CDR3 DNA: TGTGCCAGTAGCCCAAGACAGGGCTCTTATGATTCACCCCTCCACTTT
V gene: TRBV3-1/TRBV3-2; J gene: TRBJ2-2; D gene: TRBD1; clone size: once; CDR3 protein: CASSHHRQGRTGELFF; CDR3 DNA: TGTGCCAGCAGCCATCACCGACAGGGTCGTACCGGGGAGCTGTTTTTT
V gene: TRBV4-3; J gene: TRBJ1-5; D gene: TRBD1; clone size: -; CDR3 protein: CASSQDSGTEGNQPQHF; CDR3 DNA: TGCGCCAGCAGCCAAGATTCCGGGACAGAGGGCAATCAGCCCCAGCATTTT
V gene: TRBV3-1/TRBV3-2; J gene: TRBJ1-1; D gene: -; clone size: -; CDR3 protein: CASSQELGRRNTEAFF; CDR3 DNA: TGTGCCAGCAGCCAAGAGCTAGGCCGGCGGAACACTGAAGCTTTCTTT
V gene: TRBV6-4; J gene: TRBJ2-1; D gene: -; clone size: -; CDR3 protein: CASSDSWHDFSYEQFF; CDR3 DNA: TGTGCCAGCAGTGACTCCTGGCACGACTTCTCCTATGAGCAGTTCTTC
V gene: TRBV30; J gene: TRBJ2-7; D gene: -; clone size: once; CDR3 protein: CAWSIQGYEQYF; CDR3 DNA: TGTGCCTGGAGCATACAGGGCTACGAGCAGTACTTC
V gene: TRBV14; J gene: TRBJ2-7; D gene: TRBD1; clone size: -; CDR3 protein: CASSPRQGWDEQYF; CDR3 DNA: TGTGCCAGCAGCCCGCGACAGGGGTGGGACGAGCAGTACTTC
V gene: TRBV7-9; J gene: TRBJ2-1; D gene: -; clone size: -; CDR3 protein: CASSLPGASGNEQFF; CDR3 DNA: TGTGCCAGCAGCTTACCAGGGGCATCGGGCAATGAGCAGTTCTTC
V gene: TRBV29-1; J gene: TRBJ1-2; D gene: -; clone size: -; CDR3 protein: CSVGRGSGEPLYGYTF; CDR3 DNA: TGCAGCGTTGGCCGAGGGTCCGGGGAGCCACTCTATGGCTACACCTTC
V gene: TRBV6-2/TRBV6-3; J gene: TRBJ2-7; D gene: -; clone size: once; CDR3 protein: CASSLLRDEQYF; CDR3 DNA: TGTGCCAGCAGTTTACTTCGGGACGAGCAGTACTTC
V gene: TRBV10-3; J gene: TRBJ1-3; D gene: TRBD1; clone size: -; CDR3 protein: CAISERQGSGNTIYF; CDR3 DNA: TGTGCCATCAGTGAGCGACAGGGATCTGGAAACACCATATATTTT
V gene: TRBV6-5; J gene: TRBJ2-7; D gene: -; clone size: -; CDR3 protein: CASSNTVTYEQYF; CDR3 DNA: TGTGCCAGCTCAAACACAGTTACCTACGAGCAGTACTTC
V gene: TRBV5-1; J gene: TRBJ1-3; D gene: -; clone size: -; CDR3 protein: CASSLAGVGGNTIYF; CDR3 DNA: TGCGCCAGCAGCTTGGCAGGGGTCGGTGGAAACACCATATATTTT
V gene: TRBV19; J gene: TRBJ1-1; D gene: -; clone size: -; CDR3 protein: CAVDSQNTEAFF; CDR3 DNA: TGTGCAGTAGACAGCCAGAACACTGAAGCTTTCTTT
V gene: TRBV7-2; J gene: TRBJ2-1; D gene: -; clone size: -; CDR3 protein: CASSFFGSNEQFF; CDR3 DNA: TGTGCCAGCAGCTTCTTCGGGAGCAATGAGCAGTTCTTC
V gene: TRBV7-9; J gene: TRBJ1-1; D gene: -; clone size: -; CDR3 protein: CASSLRGSDTEAFF; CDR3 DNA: TGTGCCAGCAGCTTAAGGGGTAGTGACACTGAAGCTTTCTTT
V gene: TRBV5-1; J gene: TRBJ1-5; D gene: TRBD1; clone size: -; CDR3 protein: CASSTGQANQPQHF; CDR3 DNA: TGCGCCAGCAGCACGGGACAGGCCAATCAGCCCCAGCATTTT
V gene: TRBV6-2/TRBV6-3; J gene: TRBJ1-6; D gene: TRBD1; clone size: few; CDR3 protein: CASSRDRGTYNSPLHF; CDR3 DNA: TGTGCCAGCAGTAGGGACAGAGGAACCTATAATTCACCCCTCCACTTT
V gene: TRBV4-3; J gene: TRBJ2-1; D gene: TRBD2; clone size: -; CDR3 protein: CASSQVAVAGAASYNEQFF; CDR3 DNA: TGCGCCAGCAGCCAAGTAGCGGTAGCGGGAGCTGCCTCCTACAATGAGCAGTTCTTC
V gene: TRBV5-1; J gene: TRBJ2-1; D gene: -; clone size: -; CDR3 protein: CASSPSVNEQFF; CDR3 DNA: TGCGCCAGCAGCCCATCGGTGAATGAGCAGTTCTTC
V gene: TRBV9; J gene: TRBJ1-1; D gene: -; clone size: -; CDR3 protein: CASSVAEAAREAFF; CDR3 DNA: TGTGCCAGCAGCGTAGCTGAAGCCGCGCGTGAAGCTTTCTTT
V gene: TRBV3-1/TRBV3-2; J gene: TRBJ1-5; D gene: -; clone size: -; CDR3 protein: CASSPPREGRPQHF; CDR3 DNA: TGTGCCAGCAGCCCACCCAGGGAGGGGAGGCCCCAGCATTTT
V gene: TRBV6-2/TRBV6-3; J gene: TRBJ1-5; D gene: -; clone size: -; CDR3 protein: CASSYSGIAPQHF; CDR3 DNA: TGTGCCAGCAGTTACAGCGGGATTGCACCCCAGCATTTT
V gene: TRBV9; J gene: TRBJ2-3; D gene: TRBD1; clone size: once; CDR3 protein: CASSALDRAEDTQYF; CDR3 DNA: TGTGCCAGCAGCGCCCTGGACAGGGCGGAGGATACGCAGTATTTT
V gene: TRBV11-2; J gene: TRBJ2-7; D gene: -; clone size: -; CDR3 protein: CASSLTDGEQYF; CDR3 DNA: TGTGCCAGCAGCTTAACAGATGGCGAGCAGTACTTC
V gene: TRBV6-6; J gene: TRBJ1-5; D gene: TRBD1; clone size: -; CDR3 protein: CASSLDRAQPQHF; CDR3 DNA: TGTGCCAGCAGCCTCGACAGGGCTCAGCCCCAGCATTTT
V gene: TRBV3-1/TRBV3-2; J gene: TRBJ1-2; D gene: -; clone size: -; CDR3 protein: CASSPQWGHYNGYTF; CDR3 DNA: TGTGCCAGCAGCCCCCAGTGGGGACACTATAATGGCTACACCTTC
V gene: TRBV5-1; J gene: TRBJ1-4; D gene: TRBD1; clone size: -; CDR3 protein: CASSFGQGWEKLFF; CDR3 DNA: TGCGCCAGCAGCTTTGGACAGGGGTGGGAAAAACTGTTTTTT
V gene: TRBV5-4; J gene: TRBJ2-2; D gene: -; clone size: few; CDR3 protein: CASSPKVGEDTGELFF; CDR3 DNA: TGTGCCAGCAGCCCGAAGGTAGGGGAGGACACCGGGGAGCTGTTTTTT
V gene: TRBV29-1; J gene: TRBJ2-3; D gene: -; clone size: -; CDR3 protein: CSVVSSTDTQYF; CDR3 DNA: TGCAGCGTTGTGAGCTCCACAGATACGCAGTATTTT
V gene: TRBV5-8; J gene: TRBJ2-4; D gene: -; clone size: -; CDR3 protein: CASSPAVRSAKNIQYF; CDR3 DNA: TGTGCCAGCAGCCCGGCAGTGAGGTCCGCCAAAAACATTCAGTACTTC
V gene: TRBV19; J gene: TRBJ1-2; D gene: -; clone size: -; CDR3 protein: CASSPGVPIYGYTF; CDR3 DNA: TGTGCCAGTAGTCCGGGAGTGCCTATCTATGGCTACACCTTC